These 23 T cell receptor beta chains originate from one sample sequenced in a study of T cell repertoires in cytomegalovirus infection. One entry per CDR3 protein, called by TCRdb with MiXCR from the reads. Seen here are about 460,000 distinct CDR3 sequences, 11% observed once, and the top ten hold roughly 10%. Material: PBMCs. The receptors were sampled from a human donor in good health (CMV status not recorded). Some clones in this sample may be carry-over from other donors' samples.

This chain links TRBV2 with TRBJ2-7; 7 positions agree with TRBD1. The CDR3 loop spans 13 amino acids. V gave up 8 bases and J gave up 5 bases; unmatched junction bases: 9. The germline CDR1 and CDR2 sequences are SNHLY and FYNNEI. This CDR3 is CASAITGADEQYF. The CDR3 DNA is TGTGCCAGCGCGATTACAGGGGCCGACGAGCAGTACTTC.

Ten or more counts support this clonotype. The chain couples TRBV11-2 to TRBJ1-5, with a weak D call TRBD1 (6 bases). Trimming pared 5 bases from V and 9 bases from J, leaving 14 bases between. From germline, CDR1 is SGHAT and CDR2 FQNNGV. The CDR3 has 13 amino acids. The DNA for the CDR3 is TGTGCCAGCAGCATAGGGGGATTTGGGCCCCAGCATTTT. Translation gives CASSIGGFGPQHF.

This clonotype was seen many times. This chain joins TRBV5-4 and TRBJ2-1, with TRBD2 identical over 10 bases. The J segment lost 5 bases and the V segment lost 4 bases, leaving 6 bases of the junction unmatched. The CDR3 has 15 residues. Per germline, CDR1 SGHNT and CDR2 YYREEE (reference sequence). The CDR3 is CASSRGLAANNEQFF. The CDR3 DNA sequence: TGTGCCAGCAGCCGCGGACTAGCGGCCAACAATGAGCAGTTCTTC.

The V and J genes are TRBV20-1 and TRBJ1-6; D is possibly TRBD1 (6 bases). This CDR3 has 15 amino acids. V was cut by 0 bases and J by 10 bases, with 16 bases left in between. Germline loops: CDR1 DFQATT, CDR2 SNEGSKA (reference sequence). The CDR3 sequence: CSARERGNLRSPLHF. CDR3 DNA sequence: TGCAGTGCTAGAGAAAGGGGGAATCTGAGGTCACCCCTCCACTTT.

This clonotype was seen repeatedly, ten times or more. V is TRBV7-9 and J is TRBJ1-2; TRBD1 might be the D (6 bases). The V gene lost 5 bases and the J gene lost 4 bases, with 23 bases spanning the gap. Germline CDR1 and CDR2: SEHNR and FQNEAQ (reference sequence). CDR3 length: 17 residues. The CDR3 reads CASSLPNRIRGAYGYTF. The CDR3 DNA is TGTGCCAGCAGCCTCCCTAACCGTATTCGGGGGGCCTATGGCTACACCTTC.

This clonotype has at least ten counts. The chain joins TRBV7-3 to TRBJ2-1; TRBD2 aligns across 11 bases. This CDR3 has 18 amino acids. Germline V CDR1 and CDR2: SGHTA, FQGTGA. Unmatched junction bases numbered 9, after V lost 5 bases and J lost 0 bases. CDR3 nucleotide sequence: TGTGCCAGCAGCGCCGGACTAGCGGGTAGGAGCTCCTACAATGAGCAGTTCTTC. Protein sequence: CASSAGLAGRSSYNEQFF.

The V and J genes are TRBV10-2 and TRBJ1-6, with unresolved D. V shed 7 bases and J shed 10 bases, with 11 bases lying between them. The length of the CDR3 is 12 residues. Germline-derived CDR1 and CDR2 are WSHSY and SAAADI. CDR3 in amino acids: CASNRWSSPLHF. As DNA, the CDR3 is TGCGCCAGCAACAGATGGTCCTCACCCCTCCACTTT.

This clonotype was detected ten times or more. The rearrangement joins TRBV2 to TRBJ1-2, with 9 bases that match TRBD1. Germline V gives CDR1 SNHLY, CDR2 FYNNEI. Losses at the gene ends were 9 bases for V and 5 bases for J; bases not matched to a gene: 7. CDR3 size: 13 residues. CDR3 coding DNA: TGTGCCAGACCGGGACAGGGAGGGTATGGCTACACCTTC. It translates to CARPGQGGYGYTF.

This clonotype has only a few counts. This chain links TRBV12-3 or TRBV12-4 with TRBJ2-1, with a tentative D call TRBD2 (5 bases). This CDR3 spans 14 amino acids. The germline V and J ends were trimmed by 3 bases and 7 bases, with 13 bases remaining between them. The CDR3 region is CASSLEDNLNEQFF. The CDR3 DNA reads TGTGCCAGCAGTTTGGAGGATAATCTTAATGAGCAGTTCTTC.

This clonotype was observed at least ten times. This chain links TRBV5-6 with TRBJ1-1; D perhaps matches TRBD1 (6 bases). Trimming took off 4 bases at V and 0 bases at J, with 16 bases between the two ends. This CDR3 is 16 amino acids long. Germline values: CDR1 SGHDT, CDR2 YYEEEE. As DNA, the CDR3 is TGTGCCAGCAGCCTCGGGGGGCAGCCCATGAACACTGAAGCTTTCTTT. Amino acid sequence: CASSLGGQPMNTEAFF.

This clonotype was picked up many times. V usage is TRBV7-2 and J usage is TRBJ2-5, with D perhaps matching TRBD2 (5 bases). Per germline, CDR1 SGHTA and CDR2 FQGNSA. The V end was cut by 5 bases, the J end by 4 bases, with 23 bases between. The CDR3 has 17 amino acids. Here the CDR3 reads CASSLRVGFPQGETQYF. CDR3 sequence (DNA): TGTGCCAGCAGCCTGCGGGTGGGATTCCCTCAAGGAGAGACCCAGTACTTC.

In its sample, this clonotype was seen many times. The genes are TRBV4-2 and TRBJ2-1; 15 bases fit TRBD2. This CDR3 region has 17 residues. J was trimmed by 8 bases and V by 1 base; bases with no gene match: 6. CDR1 is LGHNA and CDR2 is YNFKEQ in the germline V gene. The CDR3 sequence: CASSQVTGTSGGYEQFF. The CDR3 nucleotides are TGTGCCAGCAGCCAAGTTACCGGGACTAGCGGGGGGTATGAGCAGTTCTTC.

In this sample, this clonotype turned up many times. This chain uses TRBV29-1 with TRBJ2-1; 9 nucleotides align to TRBD2. Germline V gives CDR1 SQVTM, CDR2 ANQGSEA. The trim removed 8 bases at V and 0 bases at J, leaving 11 bases unmatched. This CDR3 has 16 amino acids. This CDR3 is CSLRKTSGSSYNEQFF. CDR3 bases: TGCAGCCTTCGAAAGACTAGCGGAAGCTCCTACAATGAGCAGTTCTTC.

This clonotype has ten or more counts. The rearrangement uses TRBV20-1 and TRBJ2-7; the match to TRBD2 covers 9 bases. Germline lookup yields CDR1 DFQATT and CDR2 SNEGSKA (reference sequence). CDR3 length: 17 residues. J lost 0 bases, V lost 1 base, and 10 bases had no gene match. CDR3 bases: TGCAGTGCTAGAGCGCCTAGCGGGACCCGTAGCTCCTACGAGCAGTACTTC. Translating gives CSARAPSGTRSSYEQYF.

This clonotype was recorded many times. The CDR3 loop reads CASSSLGNWGRKDTEAFF. CDR3 in DNA: TGTGCCAGCAGCTCTCTCGGGAATTGGGGTAGAAAGGATACTGAAGCTTTCTTT. The chain uses TRBV7-9 and TRBJ1-1; unclear D gene. The V gene's germline CDR1 is SEHNR and CDR2 FQNEAQ (reference sequence). The V and J ends lost 4 bases and 5 bases respectively, with 26 bases between them. This CDR3 has 18 residues.

This rearrangement joins TRBV20-1 to TRBJ2-7; D is possibly TRBD2 (6 bases). The CDR3 totals 11 residues. Germline CDR1 and CDR2: DFQATT and SNEGSKA (reference sequence). The CDR3 nucleotides are TGCAGCCCGCGGCGGGACTACGAGCAGTACTTC. It is translated as CSPRRDYEQYF.

This clonotype has only a few counts. The chain combines TRBV6-5 with TRBJ2-5; D unclear. The V end was cut by 9 bases, the J end by 0 bases, with 8 bases between. Germline V gene sequence: CDR1 MNHEY, CDR2 SVGAGI. This CDR3 spans 12 amino acids. The CDR3 reads CASRRNQETQYF. CDR3 coding DNA: TGTGCCAGTAGACGGAACCAAGAGACCCAGTACTTC.

This clonotype was observed at least ten times. This chain joins TRBV7-3 and TRBJ2-1; 7 positions agree with TRBD1. The CDR3 is 16 amino acids. With V trimmed by 5 bases and J by 0 bases, 7 bases remained unmatched. Germline assignment: CDR1 SGHTA and CDR2 FQGTGA. CDR3 region: CASSPATGISYNEQFF. The CDR3 DNA is TGTGCCAGCAGCCCGGCGACAGGGATCTCCTACAATGAGCAGTTCTTC.

This clonotype was recorded at least ten times. V usage is TRBV11-2 and J usage is TRBJ2-3; D gene ambiguous. The V gene's germline CDR1 is SGHAT and CDR2 FQNNGV. This CDR3 comprises 14 residues. V was shortened by 4 bases and J by 4 bases, with 12 bases between the two germline ends. The CDR3 protein is CASSWTPRADTQYF. In DNA form, the CDR3 reads TGTGCCAGCAGCTGGACCCCGCGTGCAGATACGCAGTATTTT. Drawing the rest from reference TRBV11-2 and TRBJ2-3, the complete variable domain is EAGVAQSPRYKIIEKRQSVAFWCNPISGHATLYWYQQILGQGPKLLIQFQNNGVVDDSQLPKDRFSAERLKGVDSTLKIQPAKLEDSAVYLCASSWTPRADTQYFGPGTRLTVL.

This clonotype was seen repeatedly, ten times or more. The chain is built from TRBV7-2 and TRBJ2-7; 14 bases agree with TRBD2. The ends lost 5 bases at V and 3 bases at J; junction bases unmatched: 18. The CDR3 has 20 amino acids. The germline V gene encodes CDR1 SGHTA and CDR2 FQGNSA. The CDR3 DNA reads TGTGCCAGCAGCGCCGCCGGCAGGTGGACTAGCGGGAGGTCTTTCTACGAGCAGTACTTC. Translation: CASSAAGRWTSGRSFYEQYF. The full variable domain, completed using reference TRBV7-2 and TRBJ2-7, is GAGVSQSPSNKVTEKGKDVELRCDPISGHTALYWYRQSLGQGLEFLIYFQGNSAPDKSGLPSDRFSAERTGGSVSTLTIQRTQQEDSAVYLCASSAAGRWTSGRSFYEQYFGPGTRLTVT.

At least ten counts were recorded for this clonotype. An end of the junction does not agree with germline; a read error may underlie this. The V gene is TRBV29-1, the J gene TRBJ1-2; no clear D. Germline CDR1 reads SQVTM; CDR2 reads ANQGSEA. The CDR3 has 15 amino acids. CDR3 sequence (DNA): TGCAGCGTTGAAGACACAGCCCCCGAACATGTGGGAGAATCCTTC. Its translation: CSVEDTAPEHVGESF. The complete variable domain, with remaining parts taken from reference TRBV29-1 and TRBJ1-2, reads SAVISQKPSRDICQRGTSLTIQCQVDSQVTMMFWYRQQPGQSLTLIATANQGSEATYESGFVIDKFPISRPNLTFSTLTVSNMSPEDSSIYLCSVEDTAPEHVGESFGSGTRLTVV.

This clonotype showed up many times. The chain recombines TRBV5-1 with TRBJ1-2; no definite D call. This CDR3 region has 14 residues. Germline CDR1 reads SGHRS; CDR2 reads YFSETQ. Trimming cost V 0 bases and J 3 bases, with 9 bases left between them. CDR3 amino acids: CASSLDKNHYGYTF. CDR3 in DNA: TGCGCCAGCAGCTTGGACAAAAACCACTATGGCTACACCTTC.

This clonotype has ten or more counts. V gene TRBV12-3 or TRBV12-4 combines with J gene TRBJ2-2; 11 nucleotides align to TRBD2. CDR3 length equals 15 residues. Trimming at V came to 10 bases and at J to 2 bases, leaving 6 bases not matched to a gene. CDR3 protein: CATLLAGVNTGELFF. CDR3 nucleotides: TGTGCCACCTTACTAGCGGGGGTTAACACCGGGGAGCTGTTTTTT.